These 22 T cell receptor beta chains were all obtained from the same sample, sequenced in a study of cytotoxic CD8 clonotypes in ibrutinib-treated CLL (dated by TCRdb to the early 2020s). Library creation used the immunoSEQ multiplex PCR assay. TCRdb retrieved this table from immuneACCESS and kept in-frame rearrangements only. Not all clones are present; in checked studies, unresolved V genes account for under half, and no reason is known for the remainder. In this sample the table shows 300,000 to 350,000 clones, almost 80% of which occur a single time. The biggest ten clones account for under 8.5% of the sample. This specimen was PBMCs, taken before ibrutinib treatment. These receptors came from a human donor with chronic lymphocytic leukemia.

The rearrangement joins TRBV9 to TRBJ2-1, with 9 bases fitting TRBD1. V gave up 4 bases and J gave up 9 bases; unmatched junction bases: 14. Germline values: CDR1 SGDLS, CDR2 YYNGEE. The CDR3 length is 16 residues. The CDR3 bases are TGTGCCAGCAGCCCTCATGGACCGGGACAGGGACTTGAGCAGTTCTTC. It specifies CASSPHGPGQGLEQFF.

The CDR3 region is CASGQGASSYEQYF. The DNA for the CDR3 is TGTGCCAGTGGACAGGGGGCTTCGTCCTACGAGCAGTACTTC. The chain carries TRBV5-6 and TRBJ2-7, with 11 bases that match TRBD1. Germline lookup yields CDR1 SGHDT and CDR2 YYEEEE. Losses at the gene ends were 8 bases for V and 1 base for J; bases not matched to a gene: 5. This CDR3 has 14 amino acids.

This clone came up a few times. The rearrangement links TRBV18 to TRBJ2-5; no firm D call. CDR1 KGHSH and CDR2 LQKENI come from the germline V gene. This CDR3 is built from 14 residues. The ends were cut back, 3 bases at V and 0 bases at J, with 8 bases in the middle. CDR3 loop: CASSPSNHQETQYF. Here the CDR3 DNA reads TGTGCCAGCTCACCCTCAAACCACCAAGAGACCCAGTACTTC. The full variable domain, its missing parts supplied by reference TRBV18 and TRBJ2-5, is NAGVMQNPRHLVRRRGQEARLRCSPMKGHSHVYWYRQLPEEGLKFMVYLQKENIIDESGMPKERFSAEFPKEGPSILRIQQVVRGDSAAYFCASSPSNHQETQYFGPGTRLLVL.

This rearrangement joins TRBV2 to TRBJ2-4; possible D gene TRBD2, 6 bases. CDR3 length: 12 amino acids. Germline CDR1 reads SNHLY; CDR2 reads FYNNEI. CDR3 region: CALGEARDIQYF. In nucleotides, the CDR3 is TGTGCTTTGGGGGAGGCCAGGGACATTCAGTACTTC.

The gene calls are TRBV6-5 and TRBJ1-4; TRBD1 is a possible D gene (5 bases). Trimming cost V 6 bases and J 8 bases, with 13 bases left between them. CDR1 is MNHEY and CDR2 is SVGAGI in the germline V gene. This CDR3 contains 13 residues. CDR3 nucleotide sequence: TGTGCCAGCAGGACATGGGACGTCGAAAAACTGTTTTTT. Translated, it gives CASRTWDVEKLFF.

The CDR3 DNA reads TGTGCCAGCAGTTACGACAGTTACCAAGAGACCCAGTACTTC. Translated, it gives CASSYDSYQETQYF. This chain links TRBV5-8 with TRBJ2-5; tentatively, D is TRBD1 (5 bases). Trimming took 5 bases from V and 0 from J, leaving 11 bases between them. The V gene's germline CDR1 is SGHTS and CDR2 YDEGEE. The CDR3 runs 14 residues.

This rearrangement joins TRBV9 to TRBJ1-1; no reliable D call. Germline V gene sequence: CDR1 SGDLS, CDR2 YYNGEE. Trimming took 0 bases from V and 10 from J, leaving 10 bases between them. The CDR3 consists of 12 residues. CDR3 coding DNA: TGTGCCAGCAGCGTAGCTGGTGGAAGAGCTTTCTTT. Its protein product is CASSVAGGRAFF.

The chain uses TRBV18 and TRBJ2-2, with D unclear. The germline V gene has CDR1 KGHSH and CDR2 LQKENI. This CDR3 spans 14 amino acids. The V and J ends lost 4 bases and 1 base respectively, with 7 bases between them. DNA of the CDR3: TGTGCCAGCTCACTGTCCGGGAACACCGGGGAGCTGTTTTTT. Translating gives CASSLSGNTGELFF.

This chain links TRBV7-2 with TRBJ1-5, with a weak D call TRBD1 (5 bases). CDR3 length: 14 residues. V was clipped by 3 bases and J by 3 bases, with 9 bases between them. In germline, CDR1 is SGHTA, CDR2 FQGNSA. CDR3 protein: CASSFVGLNQPQHF. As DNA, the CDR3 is TGTGCCAGCAGCTTTGTGGGGCTCAATCAGCCCCAGCATTTT.

This CDR3 is CASSSTGTGIRYGYTF. In nucleotides, the CDR3 is TGTGCCAGCAGTTCGACCGGGACAGGGATTCGCTATGGCTACACCTTC. The rearrangement joins TRBV27 to TRBJ1-2; 9 bases fit TRBD1. Germline-derived CDR1 and CDR2 are MNHEY and SMNVEV (reference sequence). This CDR3 has 16 amino acids. The junction had 10 bases not matched to a gene; V was cut back by 4 bases and J by 4 bases.

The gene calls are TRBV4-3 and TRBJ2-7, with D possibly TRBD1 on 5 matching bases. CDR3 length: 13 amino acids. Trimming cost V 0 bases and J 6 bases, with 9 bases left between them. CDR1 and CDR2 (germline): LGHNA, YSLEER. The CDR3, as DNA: TGCGCCAGCAGCCAAGACGTAAGGGGCGAGCAGTACTTC. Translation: CASSQDVRGEQYF.

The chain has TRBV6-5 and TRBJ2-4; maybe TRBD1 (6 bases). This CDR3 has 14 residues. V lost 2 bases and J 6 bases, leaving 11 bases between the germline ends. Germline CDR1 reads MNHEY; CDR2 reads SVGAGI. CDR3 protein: CASSYVPDRNIQYF. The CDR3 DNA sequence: TGTGCCAGCAGTTACGTACCGGACAGAAACATTCAGTACTTC.

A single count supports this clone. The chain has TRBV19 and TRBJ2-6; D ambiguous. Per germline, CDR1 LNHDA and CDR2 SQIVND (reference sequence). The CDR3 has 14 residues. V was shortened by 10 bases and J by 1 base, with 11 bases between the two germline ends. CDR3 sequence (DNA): TGTGCCACCGTGGGATTTTCTGGGGCCAACGTCCTGACTTTC. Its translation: CATVGFSGANVLTF.

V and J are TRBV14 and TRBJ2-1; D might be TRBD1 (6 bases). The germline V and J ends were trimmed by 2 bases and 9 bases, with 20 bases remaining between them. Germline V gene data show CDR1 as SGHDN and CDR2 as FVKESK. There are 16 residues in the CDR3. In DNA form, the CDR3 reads TGTGCCAGCAGCCAACTCCGGACAGTGTACATCAGTGAGCAGTTCTTC. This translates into CASSQLRTVYISEQFF.

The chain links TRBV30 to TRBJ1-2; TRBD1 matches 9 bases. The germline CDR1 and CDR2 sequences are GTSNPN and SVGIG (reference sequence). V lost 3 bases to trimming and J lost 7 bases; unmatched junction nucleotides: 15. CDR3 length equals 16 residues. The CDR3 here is CAWSGDTGQGIFGYTF. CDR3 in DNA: TGTGCCTGGAGCGGTGATACCGGACAGGGGATTTTTGGCTACACCTTC.

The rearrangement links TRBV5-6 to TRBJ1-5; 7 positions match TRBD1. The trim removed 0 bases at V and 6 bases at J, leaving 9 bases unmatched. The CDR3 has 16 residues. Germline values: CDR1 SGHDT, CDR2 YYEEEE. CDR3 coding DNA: TGTGCCAGCAGCTTGGCCAGCACAGGGGATTTTCAGCCCCAGCATTTT. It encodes CASSLASTGDFQPQHF.

As DNA, the CDR3 is TGTGCCAGCAGCTTGTCCGTAGCGGGAGGGCCAGATACGCAGTATTTT. It translates to CASSLSVAGGPDTQYF. The V call is TRBV5-4, the J call TRBJ2-3; 11 bases line up with TRBD2. The CDR3 runs to 16 residues. V shed 1 base, J shed 4 bases, and the junction held 5 bases outside the gene matches. The germline V gene encodes CDR1 SGHNT and CDR2 YYREEE (reference sequence).

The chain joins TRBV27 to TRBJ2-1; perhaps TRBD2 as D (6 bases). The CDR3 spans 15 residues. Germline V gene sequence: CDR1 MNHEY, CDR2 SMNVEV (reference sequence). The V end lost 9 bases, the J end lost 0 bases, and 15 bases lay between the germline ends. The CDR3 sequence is CASAMGLVSYNEQFF. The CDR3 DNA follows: TGTGCCAGTGCGATGGGACTGGTCTCCTACAATGAGCAGTTCTTC.

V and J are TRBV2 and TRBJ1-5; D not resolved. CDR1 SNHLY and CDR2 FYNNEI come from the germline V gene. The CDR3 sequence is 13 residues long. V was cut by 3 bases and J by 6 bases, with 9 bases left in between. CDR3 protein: CASSEREGQPQHF. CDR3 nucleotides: TGTGCCAGCAGTGAGAGGGAGGGTCAGCCCCAGCATTTT.

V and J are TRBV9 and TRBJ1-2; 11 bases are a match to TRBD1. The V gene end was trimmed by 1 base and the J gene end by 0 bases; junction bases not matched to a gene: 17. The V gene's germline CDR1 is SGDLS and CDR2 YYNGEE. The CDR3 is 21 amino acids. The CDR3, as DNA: TGTGCCAGCAGCGTAAGCCCCTTTGATGGGGGACAGGGGGATGCTAACTATGGCTACACCTTC. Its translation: CASSVSPFDGGQGDANYGYTF.

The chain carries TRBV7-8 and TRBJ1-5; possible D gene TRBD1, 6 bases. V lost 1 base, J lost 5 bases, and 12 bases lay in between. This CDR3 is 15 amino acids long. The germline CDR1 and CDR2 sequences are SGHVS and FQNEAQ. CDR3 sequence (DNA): TGTGCCAGCAGCTTAGAGGGCAGGGGAGATCAGCCCCAGCATTTT. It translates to CASSLEGRGDQPQHF.

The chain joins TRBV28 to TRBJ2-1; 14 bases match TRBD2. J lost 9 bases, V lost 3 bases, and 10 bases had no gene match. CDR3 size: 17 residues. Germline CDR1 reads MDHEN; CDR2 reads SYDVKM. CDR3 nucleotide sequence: TGTGCCAGCAGTTTTGAATACGGACTAGCGGGAGGTCTTGAGCAGTTCTTC. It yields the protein CASSFEYGLAGGLEQFF.